One T cell receptor beta chain is described in this entry. Its antigen is unknown. This entry is derived from a study of cytomegalovirus exposure and HLA in healthy donors (TCRdb year 2017). Some background on the complete study: In an earlier analysis of some 610 of the donors, 276 Gb of sequence data and 100 million or so unique TCR beta sequences from 150 million to 200 million T cells were reported. In addition to the first cohort of 666 subjects, a separate validation cohort of approximately 130 different subjects was used. To study patterns of TCR occurrence, a later analysis re-analyzed previously published TCR beta repertoires from several hundred donors and added high-resolution HLA genotyping. Roughly 5 DR-DQ haplotypes were handled as single units for association and clustering, since linkage in the cohort was strong. Donor age, sex, ethnicity and CMV serostatus were compiled alongside the repertoire data. To predict cytomegalovirus infection status, the study brought together high-throughput TCR immunosequencing, statistical association of individual TCRs with disease status, and machine learning. Typing coverage varied by locus: 629-630 donors for A, B, C, DRB1 and DQB1; about 520 for DQA1; over 600 for DPA1; roughly 450 for DPB1. The study profiled the T cell repertoires of about 720 subjects by immunosequencing and related them to cytomegalovirus serostatus. Among the approximately 420 genotyped donors, 75% to 90% belonged to the genetic ancestry cluster associated with self-reported Caucasian donors. The study aimed to test whether cataloging public T cell receptors could reveal signatures of past pathogen exposure. Among some 400 genotyped donors of the cohort, an average of about 240,000 unique TCR beta nucleotide sequences was sequenced per donor, of which 15% to 20% were non-productive. HLA typing included class I and class II loci at four-digit resolution. In an earlier analysis of 587 of the donors, high-throughput TCR beta sequencing was used to judge whether each TCR beta V gene segment behaved as functional or pseudogenic. A later genetic analysis used genome-wide SNP genotypes for about 55% of the 666 donors, treating that subset as a discovery cohort. An early release covering over 500 HLA-typed donors comprised around 300 gigabases of sequencing data and tens of millions of unique TCR sequences. Rather than using new phenotypic data, the later analysis identified candidate immune exposures from TCR beta sequences and from how often those sequences occurred across donors. All discovery cohort repertoires had been generated on a single sequencing platform.

Counted from cysteine to phenylalanine, this CDR3 has 14 amino acids. Only the CDR3 DNA is retained, 42 bases long and in frame from the first base. Germline trimming: 4 bases from V, 4 bases from J; junction bases outside gene matches: 9. Per the germline V gene, SQVTM is the CDR1 and ANQGSEA is the CDR2. Points the paper makes about the study in general: The study gave a list of some 150 TCR beta chains associated with cytomegalovirus. Across donors, most TCR sequences were observed very rarely, whereas some public TCRs were present in many individuals. Specific HLA alleles were associated with over 15,000 TCR beta sequences at a false discovery rate of 0.05 in a later analysis. Cytomegalovirus status was reported to be diagnosed by the classifier with high specificity and sensitivity in both the original and validation cohorts. In vitro tests confirmed that a few of the cytomegalovirus-associated TCR beta chains recognize cytomegalovirus antigens. In a later analysis, most CMV-associated TCR beta chains were found to appear HLA-restricted, with HLA associations seemingly driven largely by CMV exposure. A cluster of highly shared sequence variants was judged likely to be a technical artifact of the sequencing pipeline. A further reported finding was that TCR beta sequences accurately predicted the HLA-A and HLA-B alleles for most subjects in the first cohort. CMV serostatus was the only immune exposure information available for the cohort. Correlated functional status among segregating V segments might reflect linkage disequilibrium, but an unknown experimental factor could not be ruled out. HLA typing was unavailable for some donors at each locus, so association tests used only the typed subset. A later genetic analysis reported fewer N-insertions in productive TCRs among donors in an Asian-associated ancestry cluster than the 666-donor mean. When HLA alleles, especially DR and DQ, strongly co-occurred, attributing TCR associations to individual alleles was difficult. Because counts were too low, more than 15 rarely observed V segments, including chromosome 9 orphons, were left out of the earlier analysis of 587 of the donors. The authors suggested that the approach could potentially be extended to other disease states and immunological phenotypes. The presence/absence analyses assumed that sequencing depth was roughly uniform across donors, and that assumption may not be true. A later genetic analysis associated a missense DCLRE1C variant with V-gene and J-gene trimming of TCR beta chains, and an independent cohort replicated the association. Some IMGT-functional V segments, including TRBV6-2 and TRBV6-3, could not be distinguished by the 87-base-pair reads and were therefore excluded. According to a later analysis, TCR association rates differed among HLA loci, with DRB1 alleles showing the most associated TCRs and HLA-C alleles showing the fewest. A later analysis found that HLA-associated TCR beta chains were more clonally expanded and had lower generation probabilities than equally common non-associated chains. A later analysis reported that several top co-occurrence clusters appeared linked to parvovirus B19, influenza, CMV and Epstein-Barr virus. In an earlier analysis of 587 of the donors, most TCR beta V segments were observed in productive rearrangements about 87% or about 30% of the time, broadly matching IMGT annotations. The cohort was sequenced for TCR beta chains only, and without alpha or paired-chain data the features that could be detected were limited.

The cohort consisted of fewer than 700 healthy bone marrow donors. All cohort members were sampled while nominally healthy, although unrecorded immune exposures were likely present. The donor tested CMV seropositive and was one of the 289 seropositive cohort members. A peripheral blood sample was collected from each donor, and TCR beta sequencing was performed on peripheral blood mononuclear cells. Genomic DNA extraction from the blood cell samples was performed with the Qiagen DNeasy Blood Extraction Kit. To prepare the library, the immunoSEQ multiplex PCR assay was applied. The multiplex PCR relied on a mix of 60 forward primers for TCR Vbeta segments and 13 reverse primers for TCR Jbeta segments. Amplification of the CDR3 region of rearranged TCR beta genes was performed with a multiplex PCR assay on genomic DNA. Amplified TCR beta libraries were sequenced as 87-base-pair reads on the Illumina HiSeq System. Under the source paper's analysis protocol: Across the roughly 700 repertoires, a later analysis counted tens of millions of unique TCR beta chains, around 10 million of which were shared by at least two donors. Raw reads were error-corrected and collapsed into unique sequences by a nearest-neighbor algorithm in which closely related sequences were merged to remove PCR and sequencing errors. V, D and J gene segments were assigned by aligning CDR3 sequences to IMGT reference sequences. Each retained sequence needed at least a six-nucleotide match to both a V gene segment and a J gene segment. Rearrangements were classified as productive when the CDR3 lacked stop codons and remained in frame with V and J, and all other rearrangements were classified as non-productive. CDR3 was defined according to IMGT convention as the region running from the second conserved V-encoded cysteine to the conserved J-encoded phenylalanine. The earlier analysis of some 540 of the donors excluded any sequence lacking an unambiguous match to a single V gene segment. In an earlier analysis of 450 to 700 of the donors, V segments were called functional above 56.7% productive rearrangements and were called segregating when the between-donor standard deviation exceeded 5%. A statistical classification framework was built for diagnosing cytomegalovirus status from the catalog of TCR beta chain sequences. A later analysis assigned V and J genes by comparing TCR nucleotide sequences with IMGT/GENE-DB human TR gene sequences. Using the TCRdist pipeline, a later analysis assigned CDR3 sequences along with most-parsimonious VDJ recombination scenarios. In a later analysis, each TCR beta chain was defined by its CDR3 amino acid sequence together with its V-gene family, and reads without a unique V-gene family were excluded. A later analysis removed 500 to 600 highly shared, low-generation-probability nucleotide sequences to deal with suspected cross-contamination and a sequencing artifact. For each public chain, a later analysis derived a clonal expansion index from normalized ranks of inferred template counts within each repertoire. In a later analysis, generation probabilities were computed with a VDJ recombination model fitted to out-of-frame rearrangements, and the resulting probabilities were checked against IGoR. Hypergeometric tests were used in a later analysis to score TCR-TCR, TCR-HLA and TCR-CMV co-occurrence, with a repertoire-size bias correction applied to the TCR pairs. To estimate false discovery rates, a later analysis permuted the HLA or CMV assignments 20 times. In a later analysis, co-occurring TCRs were grouped using DBSCAN, with TCRdist sequence similarity added in when clustering inside HLA-allele-positive subsets. Repertoires with fewer than 30,000 or more than 120,000 public chains, plus five repertoires with anomalous nucleotide sharing, were excluded from co-occurrence clustering. TCRdb limited this immuneACCESS table to in-frame rearrangements with V and J called. A share of clones is missing; checked studies link under half to unresolved V genes, and the rest is unexplained. V and J calls and clone size are given by that table; D and trimming were obtained from the DNA. The sample's records list 200,000 to 250,000 clones. Together, the top ten hold over 0.95% of the sample.

The clonotype comes from a girl aged 2-15 years in good health and CMV-seropositive. The V and J segments used are TRBV29-1 and TRBJ1-2; 7 bases in between match TRBD1. The sequencing sample was made of PBMCs. In nucleotide form, the sequence is TGCAGCGTTGGTAGAGGAGGGGGCCTCTATGGCTACACCTTC. Its protein reads: CSVGRGGGLYGYTF.